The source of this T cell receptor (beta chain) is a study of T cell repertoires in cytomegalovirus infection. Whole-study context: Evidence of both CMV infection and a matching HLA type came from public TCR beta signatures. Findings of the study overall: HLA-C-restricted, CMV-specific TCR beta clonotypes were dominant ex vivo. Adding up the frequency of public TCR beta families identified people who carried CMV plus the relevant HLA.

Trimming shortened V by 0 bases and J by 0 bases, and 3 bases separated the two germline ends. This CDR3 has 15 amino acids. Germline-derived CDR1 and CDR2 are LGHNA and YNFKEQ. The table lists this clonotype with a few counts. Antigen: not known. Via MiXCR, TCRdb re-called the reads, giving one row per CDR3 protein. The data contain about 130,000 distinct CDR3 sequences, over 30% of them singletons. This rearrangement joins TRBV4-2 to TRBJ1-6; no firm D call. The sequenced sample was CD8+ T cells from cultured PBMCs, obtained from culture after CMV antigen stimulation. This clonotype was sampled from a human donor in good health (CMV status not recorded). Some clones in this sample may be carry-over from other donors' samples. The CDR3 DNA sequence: TGTGCCAGCAGCCAAGACAGCTCCTATAATTCACCCCTCCACTTT. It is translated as CASSQDSSYNSPLHF.